This TCR beta chain was captured in a study of T cell repertoires in cytomegalovirus infection. Overall study context: TCR beta signatures that were public indicated CMV infection and matching HLA type. General study points: Dominating the ex vivo response were TCR beta clonotypes that were CMV-specific and HLA-C-restricted. Cumulative public TCR beta family frequency identified carriers of CMV plus the relevant HLA.

CDR1 is DFQATT, CDR2 SNEGSKA, per germline (reference sequence). The CDR3 sequence is 13 residues long. Concerning this clonotype itself: As yet, its antigen is unknown.

One entry per CDR3 protein results from TCRdb running MiXCR on the reads. The sample has some 680,000 distinct CDR3 sequences, less than 40% seen once. The source of this sequence is a human donor in good health (CMV status not recorded). Some clones in this sample may be carry-over from other donors' samples. The sample comprised PBMCs. V is TRBV20-1 and J is TRBJ2-3, with 7 bases lining up with TRBD2. The CDR3 here is CSVSGTTDWAQYF. DNA of the CDR3: TGCAGCGTCAGCGGGACGACGGACTGGGCGCAGTATTTT.